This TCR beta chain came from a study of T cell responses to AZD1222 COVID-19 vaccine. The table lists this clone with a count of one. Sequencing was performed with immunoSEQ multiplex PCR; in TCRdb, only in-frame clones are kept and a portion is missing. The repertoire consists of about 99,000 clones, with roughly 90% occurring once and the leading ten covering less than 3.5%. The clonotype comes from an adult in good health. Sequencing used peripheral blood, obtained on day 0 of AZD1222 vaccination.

In DNA form, the CDR3 reads TGCGCCAGCAGTGTCGAATGGGGGACATCTTACGGGTACGAGCAGTACTTC. This translates into CASSVEWGTSYGYEQYF. V usage is TRBV5-1 and J usage is TRBJ2-7, with D possibly being TRBD1 (6 bases). This CDR3 spans 17 amino acids. Germline loops: CDR1 SGHRS, CDR2 YFSETQ. V lost 5 bases and J 4 bases, leaving 25 bases between the germline ends.